This entry features one TCR beta chain sequence. Assembly of TCR beta libraries relied on iRepertoire HTBI primers together with Arm-PCR of CDR3 regions. TCRdb recomputed calls from the multiplex PCR reads with MiXCR, one row per CDR3 protein. Among around 500,000 distinct CDR3 sequences listed, less than 25% were seen once. The sample comes from a study of regulatory T cells in long-lasting Graves disease. Between the trimmed V and J ends, which lost 7 bases and 4 bases, there was a span of 13 bases. The CDR3 loop spans 14 amino acids. Germline loops: CDR1 MGHRA, CDR2 YSYEKL. The time point is: persistent/refractory GD, antithyroid drugs over 5 years with positive TRAb. Making the TCR library involved RNA that had been extracted from PBMCs.

The source was peripheral blood mononuclear cells (PBMCs), collected when the disease was refractory, from a patient treated with antithyroid drugs. The chain links TRBV4-1 to TRBJ1-4; maybe TRBD1 (5 bases). The clonotype comes from a female donor with Graves disease. In nucleotides, the CDR3 is TGCGCCAGCAACTCCAGGGAGGGTAATGAAAAACTGTTTTTT. As protein: CASNSREGNEKLFF.